Below, one TCR beta chain is given with its context. Its cognate antigen is unknown. Primers: 60 Vbeta forward and 13 Jbeta reverse. TCRdb keeps only in-frame clones here, not all; method: immunoSEQ multiplex PCR. The data contain about 130,000 clones, 70% of them singletons. J gave up 8 bases and V 6 bases, and 8 bases lay outside the gene matches. There are 15 residues in the CDR3. The germline CDR1 and CDR2 sequences are SEHNR and FQNEAQ (reference sequence). The sample comes from a study of cytomegalovirus exposure and HLA in healthy donors. Study-level findings and limits: Researchers counted 150 to 200 TCR beta chains as cytomegalovirus-associated. In a later analysis, at a false discovery rate of 0.05, some 17,000 TCR beta sequences were associated with HLA alleles.

Samples came from healthy bone marrow donors. The V gene is TRBV7-9, the J gene TRBJ2-1, with 12 positions matching TRBD2. Sequenced: PBMCs. The TCR sequence derives from a woman aged 55-69 years in good health and CMV-seropositive. The CDR3 region has the DNA TGTGCCAGCAGTCCGACTAGCGGGAGTTCGTATGAGCAGTTCTTC. It is translated as CASSPTSGSSYEQFF.